The 9 T cell receptor beta chains below were found in one sample sequenced in a study of T cells in Graves' hyperthyroidism and ophthalmopathy. The CDR3 regions of TCR beta were amplified from RNA transcripts. RT-PCR in the first round (using the HTBI primer set) targeted the TCR CDR3. MiXCR was run by TCRdb on the multiplex PCR reads, yielding one entry per CDR3 protein. This sample has about 300,000 distinct CDR3 sequences, with roughly a fifth found just once. The specimen was blood. Source of these receptors: a man in his fifties with Graves' ophthalmopathy.

The rearrangement uses TRBV27 and TRBJ1-5; D remains unclear. Germline CDR1 and CDR2: MNHEY and SMNVEV (reference sequence). This CDR3 comprises 14 residues. The V gene lost 3 bases and the J gene lost 12 bases, with 18 bases spanning the gap. The CDR3 region has the DNA TGTGCCAGCAGTTTCAAGGGAGGATATGAGCGCCAGCATTTT. This translates into CASSFKGGYERQHF.

The chain is built from TRBV5-1 and TRBJ2-6, with 8 bases lining up with TRBD1. The CDR3 spans 16 residues. CDR1 is SGHRS, CDR2 YFSETQ, per germline. Losses at the gene ends were 0 bases for V and 2 bases for J; bases not matched to a gene: 1. The CDR3 DNA is TGCGCCAGCAGCTTGGCAGGGGGCGCTGGGGCCAACGTCCTGACTTTC. This encodes CASSLAGGAGANVLTF.

This clonotype was observed a few times. J is TRBJ2-4 and V is TRBV20-1; D is perhaps TRBD1 (5 bases). Germline-derived CDR1 and CDR2 are DFQATT and SNEGSKA (reference sequence). The CDR3 has 13 residues. V lost 3 bases, J lost 2 bases, and 8 bases lay in between. CDR3 DNA sequence: TGCAGTGCTAGTGGGGCTTCCAAAAACATTCAGTACTTC. Protein: CSASGASKNIQYF.

This clonotype has at least ten counts. The rearrangement links TRBV28 to TRBJ2-7; D is unclear. The CDR3 length is 13 residues. Germline V gene sequence: CDR1 MDHEN, CDR2 SYDVKM. V gave up 6 bases and J gave up 6 bases, with 15 bases separating them. CDR3 nucleotides: TGTGCCAGCAGAACCCTCTCCCCGGGCGAGCAGTACTTC. Its protein is CASRTLSPGEQYF.

The chain uses TRBV6-1 and TRBJ1-6; perhaps TRBD1 as D (5 bases). The germline V gene has CDR1 MNHNS and CDR2 SASEGT. The V and J ends lost 2 bases and 9 bases respectively, with 17 bases between them. This CDR3 comprises 16 residues. The CDR3 loop reads CASSEYGDAGGSPLHF. As DNA, the CDR3 is TGTGCCAGCAGTGAATACGGGGATGCCGGGGGTTCACCCCTCCACTTT.

This clonotype was recorded a few times. This chain uses TRBV18 with TRBJ1-3, with TRBD1 as a possible D gene (5 bases). The length of the CDR3 is 15 residues. V lost 3 bases and J 3 bases, leaving 12 bases between the germline ends. Germline values: CDR1 KGHSH, CDR2 LQKENI. The CDR3 DNA is TGTGCCAGCTCACCCCTTTTAGGGGATGGAAACACCATATATTTT. It codes for CASSPLLGDGNTIYF.

This clonotype came up a few times. The chain couples TRBV20-1 to TRBJ2-3, with D possibly TRBD2 on 5 matching bases. Trimming took off 7 bases at V and 2 bases at J, with 13 bases between the two ends. The length of the CDR3 is 13 residues. Germline CDR1 reads DFQATT; CDR2 reads SNEGSKA (reference sequence). This CDR3 is CSGPRVTTDTQYF. CDR3 coding DNA: TGCAGTGGCCCGCGGGTCACCACAGATACGCAGTATTTT.

In this sample, this clonotype turned up a few times. The CDR3 region is CASSVNLPGTVGNEQFF. The CDR3 DNA follows: TGTGCCAGCAGCGTAAACCTACCCGGGACAGTGGGCAATGAGCAGTTCTTC. This chain joins TRBV9 and TRBJ2-1; 7 bases agree with TRBD1. Germline loops: CDR1 SGDLS, CDR2 YYNGEE. V lost 1 base, J lost 6 bases, and 13 bases stayed unmatched. This CDR3 is built from 17 residues.

V is TRBV15 and J is TRBJ2-1, with D tentatively TRBD1 or TRBD2 (6 bases each). CDR1 is LNHNV, CDR2 YYDKDF, per germline (reference sequence). V was pared by 5 bases and J by 10 bases, with 12 bases between. The CDR3 runs 12 residues. The CDR3 region has the DNA TGTGCCACCAGCCCGGAGGGGGGAGAGCAGTTCTTC. It translates to CATSPEGGEQFF. Variable domain in full (rest from reference TRBV15 and TRBJ2-1): DAMVIQNPRYQVTQFGKPVTLSCSQTLNHNVMYWYQQKSSQAPKLLFHYYDKDFNNEADTPDNFQSRRPNTSFCFLDIRSPGLGDTAMYLCATSPEGGEQFFGPGTRLTVL.